The clone carrying this T cell receptor beta chain occurred a few times. Its antigen is still unknown. Sequencing libraries of naive CD8 cells derived from approximately 22,000 to 940,000 sorted cells with 10%, 30% or 50% RNA. Germline CDR1 reads MNHEY; CDR2 reads SMNVEV (reference sequence). This CDR3 has 12 amino acids. The V and J ends lost 6 bases and 6 bases respectively, with 12 bases between them. Generation of bulk TCR libraries relied on previously described methods and listed TCR primers. One entry per CDR3 protein results from TCRdb running MiXCR on the PCR reads. The sample consists of approximately 590,000 distinct CDR3 sequences, about 25% of them appearing once. The data were obtained in a study of molecular identifiers for immune sequencing clone quantification. The wider study: Naive CD8 RNA (about 19,000 or 110,000 cells) was divided into five aliquots, with four sequenced.

Overall study findings and caveats: In naive cells, under 1% of molecules belonged to clones above 20 RNA copies, against over 98% in effector cells.

The chain combines TRBV27 with TRBJ2-7; D not certain. The specimen sequenced was naive CD8+ T cells from blood, with Jurkat cell RNA spiked in. Subset in this sample: FACS-sorted CD8+CD4-CCR7+CD45RA+ naive T cells. The receptor was isolated from a human donor in good health. Some libraries in this study had Jurkat cell RNA spiked in. The CDR3 loop is CASSRSGSEQYF. The CDR3 nucleotides read TGTGCCAGCAGCCGGTCCGGGTCCGAGCAGTACTTC.